Presented here are 14 T cell receptor beta chains from one specimen sequenced in a study of blood T cells in healthy people across ages. Using a J-beta primer mix together with a sample-barcoded 5' primer, a second PCR was run for about 6 to 11 cycles. A single record per CDR3 protein comes from TCRdb applying MiXCR to the 5' RACE reads. This table holds 2 million or so distinct CDR3 sequences, around 50% found once. The source material was blood. All receptors come from a woman aged 40 to 55 in good health.

This clonotype was counted ten times or more. This rearrangement joins TRBV20-1 to TRBJ2-5, with TRBD1 as a possible D gene (6 bases). The CDR3 runs to 15 residues. V was shortened by 5 bases and J by 5 bases, with 21 bases between the two germline ends. Germline V gene sequence: CDR1 DFQATT, CDR2 SNEGSKA (reference sequence). The CDR3 bases are TGCAGTGCTCCAGAAGCCAGGGGCCGCCAGGAGACCCAGTACTTC. Amino acid sequence: CSAPEARGRQETQYF.

This clonotype appeared a few times. The CDR3 reads CASSQEARGRYYEQYF. The CDR3 DNA follows: TGCGCCAGCAGCCAAGAAGCTAGGGGGCGATACTACGAGCAGTACTTC. The gene calls are TRBV4-3 and TRBJ2-7; TRBD1 matches 7 bases. CDR3 length equals 16 residues. V shed 0 bases and J 3 bases; nucleotides not matched to a gene: 8. CDR1 is LGHNA and CDR2 is YSLEER in the germline V gene.

CDR3 protein: CASSSGSGEQYF. In DNA, the CDR3 is TGTGCCAGCAGTTCCGGCTCGGGCGAGCAGTACTTC. The chain employs TRBV28 and TRBJ2-5; no firm D call. Matching the DNA end better, TRBJ2-7 makes the J call doubtful. Germline V gives CDR1 MDHEN, CDR2 SYDVKM. CDR3 length: 12 residues.

This clonotype turned up a few times. J is TRBJ1-6 and V is TRBV7-2, with TRBD1 as a possible D gene (6 bases). CDR1 and CDR2 from the germline V gene are SGHTA and FQGNSA. V lost 5 bases and J lost 7, with 18 bases in between. The length of the CDR3 is 16 residues. CDR3 region: CASSPNIITGNSPLHF. In DNA, the CDR3 is TGTGCCAGCAGCCCCAACATTATTACAGGGAATTCACCCCTCCACTTT.

This clonotype was detected only a few times. The chain employs TRBV20-1 and TRBJ2-1; 10 bases agree with TRBD2. The junction had 15 bases not matched to a gene; V was cut back by 0 bases and J by 4 bases. The CDR3 covers 19 residues. Germline CDR1 DFQATT, CDR2 SNEGSKA (reference sequence). CDR3 amino acids: CSAREAASGGTASYNEQFF. The CDR3 DNA reads as TGCAGTGCTAGAGAGGCGGCTAGCGGGGGTACCGCATCGTACAATGAGCAGTTCTTC.

This clonotype turned up a few times. The chain joins TRBV29-1 to TRBJ1-1, with 9 positions matching TRBD1. Trimming removed 6 bases from V and 3 bases from J; junction bases left unmatched: 2. This CDR3 region has 12 residues. Germline V CDR1 and CDR2: SQVTM, ANQGSEA. As DNA, the CDR3 is TGCAGCGTGTACAGGGGGCACACTGAAGCTTTCTTT. It yields the protein CSVYRGHTEAFF. The full variable domain, its missing parts supplied by reference TRBV29-1 and TRBJ1-1, is SAVISQKPSRDICQRGTSLTIQCQVDSQVTMMFWYRQQPGQSLTLIATANQGSEATYESGFVIDKFPISRPNLTFSTLTVSNMSPEDSSIYLCSVYRGHTEAFFGQGTRLTVV.

As to this clonotype: Its ends do not fully match the called genes, so a read error is possible. The chain has TRBV7-9 and TRBJ2-1; D not resolved. The CDR3 is 18 residues long. Per the germline V gene, CDR1 is SEHNR and CDR2 is FQNEAQ (reference sequence). The CDR3 nucleotides read TGTGCCAGCGGCTTAGTAGGCGACGGCTCAAGCTCCTACAATGAGCAGTTCTTC. It yields the protein CASGLVGDGSSSYNEQFF.

This chain links TRBV7-3 with TRBJ1-1; D may be TRBD1 (6 bases). V was pared by 2 bases and J by 2 bases, with 12 bases between. CDR1 is SGHTA and CDR2 is FQGTGA in the germline V gene. This CDR3 has 15 residues. CDR3 in DNA: TGTGCCAGCAGCTTACAGGGGCAGGGCAACACTGAAGCTTTCTTT. This encodes CASSLQGQGNTEAFF.

V usage is TRBV29-1 and J usage is TRBJ2-1, with D perhaps TRBD1 (6 bases). Trimming took off 3 bases at V and 3 bases at J, with 12 bases between the two ends. The CDR3 runs to 14 residues. CDR1 SQVTM and CDR2 ANQGSEA come from the germline V gene. CDR3 in amino acids: CSVDGQGNYNEQFF. In nucleotides, the CDR3 is TGCAGCGTTGATGGGCAGGGGAACTACAATGAGCAGTTCTTC.

The V gene is TRBV11-2, the J gene TRBJ2-7; D not certain. The germline V and J ends were trimmed by 1 base and 5 bases, with 6 bases remaining between them. The CDR3 contains 12 residues. Germline lookup yields CDR1 SGHAT and CDR2 FQNNGV. CDR3 residues: CASSLVANEQYF. In DNA form, the CDR3 reads TGTGCCAGCAGCTTAGTTGCCAACGAGCAGTACTTC.

This clonotype was found a few times. This chain uses TRBV12-3 or TRBV12-4 with TRBJ1-2; 7 nucleotides align to TRBD1. The CDR3 is 14 amino acids. Trimming at V came to 2 bases and at J to 8 bases, leaving 8 bases not matched to a gene. CDR3 coding DNA: TGTGCCAGCAGTTTATCGACAGGGACTTACGGCTACACCTTC. The encoded protein is CASSLSTGTYGYTF.

V gene TRBV7-8 combines with J gene TRBJ1-4, with a possible D match to TRBD1 (6 bases). This CDR3 has 18 amino acids. The V end lost 2 bases, the J end lost 2 bases, and 18 bases lay between the germline ends. Germline assignment: CDR1 SGHVS and CDR2 FQNEAQ. CDR3 loop: CASSLYRERGATNEKLFF. The DNA for the CDR3 is TGTGCCAGCAGCTTATATAGGGAGCGGGGGGCGACTAATGAAAAACTGTTTTTT.

This chain links TRBV12-3 or TRBV12-4 with TRBJ1-2, with D possibly being TRBD1 (6 bases). Trimming took 2 bases from V and 2 from J, leaving 12 bases between them. The CDR3 length is 15 residues. The CDR3 region has the DNA TGTGCCAGCAGTTTACCAGGGGCAGGGAACTATGGCTACACCTTC. Encoded protein: CASSLPGAGNYGYTF.

The rearrangement links TRBV5-5 to TRBJ1-5, with TRBD1 as a possible D gene (6 bases). This CDR3 is built from 13 residues. The ends were cut back, 8 bases at V and 5 bases at J, with 14 bases in the middle. CDR1 and CDR2 from the germline V gene are SGHKS and YYEKEE (reference sequence). CDR3 region: CASTQGLDQPQHF. In nucleotides, the CDR3 is TGTGCCAGTACTCAGGGGTTGGATCAGCCCCAGCATTTT.